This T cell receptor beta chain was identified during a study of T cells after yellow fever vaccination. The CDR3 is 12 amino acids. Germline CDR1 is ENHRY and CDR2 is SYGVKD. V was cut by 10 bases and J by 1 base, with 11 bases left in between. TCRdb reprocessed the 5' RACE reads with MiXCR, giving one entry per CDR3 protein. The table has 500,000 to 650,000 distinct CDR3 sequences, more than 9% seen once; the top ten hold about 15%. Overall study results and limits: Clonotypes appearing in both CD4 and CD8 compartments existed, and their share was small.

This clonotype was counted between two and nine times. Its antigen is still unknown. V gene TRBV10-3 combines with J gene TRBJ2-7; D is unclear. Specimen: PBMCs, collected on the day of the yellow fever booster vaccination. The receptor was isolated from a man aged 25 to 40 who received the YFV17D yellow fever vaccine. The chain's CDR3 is CATRADSYEQYF. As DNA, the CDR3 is TGTGCCACCCGGGCTGATTCCTACGAGCAGTACTTC.